Following are 2 T cell receptor beta chains from one sample sequenced in a study of blood T cell repertoires in COVID-19 (dated by TCRdb to the early 2020s). Libraries were built with the immunoSEQ multiplex PCR assay. TCRdb limited this immuneACCESS table to in-frame rearrangements with V and J called. A share of clones is missing; checked studies link under half to unresolved V genes, and the rest is unexplained. This sample lists some 150,000 clones; 80% to 90% were detected once. Jointly, the top ten make up roughly 3% of the sample. Sequenced: peripheral blood. The receptors here all came from a man aged 65 to 85 with acute or convalescent COVID-19.

The V and J genes are TRBV5-5 and TRBJ2-2; weak D call: TRBD1 (6 bases). V dropped 3 bases and J dropped 5 bases, with 17 bases sitting between them. From germline, CDR1 is SGHKS and CDR2 YYEKEE (reference sequence). CDR3 length: 16 residues. The CDR3 DNA follows: TGTGCCAGCAGCTCTCTGACAGGTTGGGGGACCGGGGAGCTGTTTTTT. It specifies CASSSLTGWGTGELFF.

The chain has TRBV20-1 and TRBJ1-4; 9 bases fit TRBD1. Germline CDR1 DFQATT, CDR2 SNEGSKA (reference sequence). The junction had 2 bases not matched to a gene; V was cut back by 3 bases and J by 6 bases. The CDR3 loop spans 13 amino acids. The CDR3 reads CSASTGGYEKLFF. The CDR3 DNA sequence: TGCAGTGCTAGTACAGGGGGCTATGAAAAACTGTTTTTT.